Given below is one T cell receptor (beta chain) in context. Its antigen remains unknown. Data came from immunoSEQ multiplex PCR; TCRdb stores just in-frame clones and leaves some out. The data show about 18,000 clones, roughly 80% seen once. Losses at the gene ends were 7 bases for V and 3 bases for J; bases not matched to a gene: 6. The CDR3 extends over 14 amino acids. Germline loops: CDR1 MDHEN, CDR2 SYDVKM. This entry is derived from a study of CD4 T cells in relation to SARS-CoV-2 and coronaviruses. Background on the study: No peptide or an HIV-1 Nef peptide pool served as negative control. General observations from the study: No donor gave both pre-pandemic and post-infection samples.

CD4+ T cells from unexposed donors were obtained before the COVID-19 pandemic (2011-2018). Isolation of CD4+ T cells took place after less than 11 days in culture. Unexposed-donor CD4+ T cells were probed with SARS-CoV-2 S/N and four cold-coronavirus spikes, cells permitting. Cultures held 2 million to 2.5 million PBMCs per well with around 9.7 IU/ml IL-2. The sample consisted of CD4+ T cells from PBMCs, cultured in vitro. The sequence derives from a human donor in good health. The rearrangement links TRBV28 to TRBJ2-7, with 10 bases that match TRBD1. This CDR3 is CASTFRTGGYEQYF. CDR3 nucleotides: TGTGCCAGCACCTTCCGGACAGGGGGCTACGAGCAGTACTTC.